The 16 T cell receptor beta chains listed next were all sequenced from one sample in a study of OX40 agonist ivuxolimab in advanced cancers. Profiled with immunoSEQ multiplex PCR; TCRdb holds only in-frame clones, not every one. Of under 100,000 clones listed, 70% to 90% are singletons. The sequencing used CD4+ or CD8+ T cells sorted from blood, collected in a trial of the OX40 agonist ivuxolimab. The receptors come from an adult with an advanced solid tumor such as melanoma, head and neck, liver or kidney cancer.

This rearrangement joins TRBV15 to TRBJ2-6, with D perhaps assigned TRBD1 or TRBD2 (5 bases each). The CDR3 consists of 18 residues. V lost 0 bases and J 0 bases, leaving 12 bases between the germline ends. Germline CDR1 reads LNHNV; CDR2 reads YYDKDF (reference sequence). The CDR3 nucleotides are TGTGCCACCAGCAGAGATTGGAAGGGGAGCTCTGGGGCCAACGTCCTGACTTTC. This gives the protein CATSRDWKGSSGANVLTF. The variable domain in full, completed from reference TRBV15 and TRBJ2-6, reads DAMVIQNPRYQVTQFGKPVTLSCSQTLNHNVMYWYQQKSSQAPKLLFHYYDKDFNNEADTPDNFQSRRPNTSFCFLDIRSPGLGDTAMYLCATSRDWKGSSGANVLTFGAGSRLTVL.

The chain recombines TRBV6-1 with TRBJ1-1, with D perhaps TRBD1 (5 bases). The germline gives CDR1 MNHNS, CDR2 SASEGT. The CDR3 sequence is 13 residues long. Trimming cost V 0 bases and J 4 bases, with 6 bases left between them. The CDR3 nucleotides are TGTGCCAGCAGTGAAGCGAGGGGCACTGAAGCTTTCTTT. Its translation: CASSEARGTEAFF.

The CDR3 sequence is CASSLGVSNTEAFF. The CDR3 DNA reads as TGTGCCAGCAGCCTCGGGGTTTCGAACACTGAAGCTTTCTTT. The rearrangement joins TRBV11-2 to TRBJ1-1; no firm D call. This CDR3 spans 14 amino acids. Germline CDR1 is SGHAT and CDR2 is FQNNGV. Trimming removed 5 bases from V and 1 base from J, with 11 bases in between.

The J gene is TRBJ2-5, the V gene TRBV5-1; TRBD1 matches 8 bases. Germline-derived CDR1 and CDR2 are SGHRS and YFSETQ. The CDR3 is 17 residues long. Germline trimming cut 0 bases from V and 5 bases from J; bases unmatched to any gene: 12. The CDR3 here is CASSLDGSGGLMETQYF. The CDR3 region has the DNA TGCGCCAGCAGCTTGGATGGGTCAGGGGGCTTGATGGAGACCCAGTACTTC. Full variable domain (rest looked up from reference TRBV5-1 and TRBJ2-5): KAGVTQTPRYLIKTRGQQVTLSCSPISGHRSVSWYQQTPGQGLQFLFEYFSETQRNKGNFPGRFSGRQFSNSRSEMNVSTLELGDSALYLCASSLDGSGGLMETQYFGPGTRLLVL.

In nucleotides, the CDR3 is TGTGCCAGCAGTGAACTTCTCGCCTTCTCTGGGGCCAACGTCCTGACTTTC. Residues: CASSELLAFSGANVLTF. This chain links TRBV6-4 with TRBJ2-6; unclear D gene. This CDR3 contains 17 residues. V gave up 3 bases and J gave up 0 bases, with 12 bases separating them. Germline lookup yields CDR1 MRHNA and CDR2 SNTAGT.

The V call is TRBV14, the J call TRBJ1-2, with D perhaps matching TRBD1 (5 bases). The CDR3 is 15 residues long. From germline, CDR1 is SGHDN and CDR2 FVKESK. Trimming took off 1 base at V and 6 bases at J, with 15 bases between the two ends. DNA for the CDR3: TGTGCCAGCAGCCAAGTGGCCGACCGGGACGATGGCTACACCTTC. Protein: CASSQVADRDDGYTF.

Only one count was recorded for this clone. The chain recombines TRBV7-8 with TRBJ2-3; 8 bases align to TRBD1. Germline V gives CDR1 SGHVS, CDR2 FQNEAQ. This CDR3 contains 18 residues. V lost 6 bases and J lost 6; bases outside the gene matches: 20. CDR3 bases: TGTGCCAGCAGTCACCCCCTTTCACGGACAGGGCGAGTGGATACGCAGTATTTT. Its translation: CASSHPLSRTGRVDTQYF.

This clone has a single count. This chain uses TRBV18 with TRBJ1-2, with TRBD1 identical over 7 bases. CDR3 length: 13 residues. The V gene's germline CDR1 is KGHSH and CDR2 LQKENI. V was pared by 3 bases and J by 7 bases, with 5 bases of the junction left unmatched. In DNA form, the CDR3 reads TGTGCCAGCTCACCCGACAGGGCGGGTGGCTACACCTTC. This codes for CASSPDRAGGYTF.

Concerning this clone itself: This specimen includes other DNA sequences encoding the same CDR3. The chain recombines TRBV18 with TRBJ2-5, with a weak D call TRBD1 (6 bases). V lost 6 bases to trimming and J lost 4 bases, with 9 bases between them. This CDR3 has 12 residues. Germline assignment: CDR1 KGHSH and CDR2 LQKENI. This CDR3 reads CASSPDRETQYF. The CDR3 DNA reads as TGTGCCAGCTCCCCGGACAGAGAGACCCAGTACTTC.

V usage is TRBV9 and J usage is TRBJ2-7; 8 positions match TRBD2. This CDR3 region has 15 residues. CDR1 and CDR2 (germline): SGDLS, YYNGEE. V lost 0 bases, J lost 3 bases, and 5 bases stayed unmatched. The CDR3 loop reads CASSVGLAKGYEQYF. The CDR3 nucleotides read TGTGCCAGCAGCGTAGGACTAGCGAAAGGCTACGAGCAGTACTTC. The entire variable domain, with the rest obtained from reference TRBV9 and TRBJ2-7, is as follows: DSGVTQTPKHLITATGQRVTLRCSPRSGDLSVYWYQQSLDQGLQFLIQYYNGEERAKGNILERFSAQQFPDLHSELNLSSLELGDSALYFCASSVGLAKGYEQYFGPGTRLTVT.

The chain links TRBV4-3 to TRBJ1-1; 9 nucleotides agree with TRBD1. CDR3 size: 17 residues. Germline trimming cut 4 bases from V and 7 bases from J; bases unmatched to any gene: 16. CDR1 and CDR2 (germline): LGHNA, YSLEER. CDR3 DNA: TGCGCCAGCAGCCCTAAAACAGGGGGCCTTGGATTGAATGAAGCTTTCTTT. Translation gives CASSPKTGGLGLNEAFF.

V gene TRBV19 combines with J gene TRBJ2-5, with D possibly matching TRBD2 (5 bases). The V end was cut by 5 bases, the J end by 4 bases, with 11 bases between. Per germline, CDR1 LNHDA and CDR2 SQIVND (reference sequence). The CDR3 has 13 residues. CDR3 sequence reads: CASSVGRGETQYF. The CDR3 DNA reads as TGTGCCAGTAGTGTAGGACGGGGAGAGACCCAGTACTTC.

The chain couples TRBV6-1 to TRBJ1-1; TRBD1 might be the D (5 bases). The CDR3 is 12 amino acids. The V gene lost 4 bases and the J gene lost 11 bases, with 14 bases spanning the gap. CDR1 is MNHNS and CDR2 is SASEGT in the germline V gene. The CDR3 DNA sequence: TGTGCCAGCAGTGGGTCTACAGGAGATGCTTTCTTT. It yields the protein CASSGSTGDAFF.

This clone was detected only a few times. The rearrangement joins TRBV19 to TRBJ2-1, with D perhaps TRBD1 or TRBD2 (5 bases each). This CDR3 spans 15 amino acids. Germline CDR1 is LNHDA and CDR2 is SQIVND (reference sequence). V lost 1 base and J lost 5, with 12 bases in between. CDR3 in amino acids: CASSIVAEDNNEQFF. The CDR3 DNA reads as TGTGCCAGTAGTATAGTGGCGGAGGACAACAATGAGCAGTTCTTC.

The chain links TRBV19 to TRBJ1-4; 9 bases line up with TRBD1. Unmatched junction bases numbered 9, after V lost 3 bases and J lost 4 bases. This CDR3 has 17 residues. The germline CDR1 and CDR2 sequences are LNHDA and SQIVND (reference sequence). The DNA for the CDR3 is TGTGCCAGTAGTATGGAGACAGGGGGTCTAGGTAATGAAAAACTGTTTTTT. It specifies CASSMETGGLGNEKLFF.

The chain joins TRBV11-2 to TRBJ1-3; D is ambiguous. Germline assignment: CDR1 SGHAT and CDR2 FQNNGV. The CDR3 is 16 amino acids. Trimming removed 1 base at V and 0 bases at J, with 10 bases between. For the CDR3, the DNA is TGTGCCAGCAGCTTAGGGCCAGGCCTCTCTGGAAACACCATATATTTT. Translation: CASSLGPGLSGNTIYF.